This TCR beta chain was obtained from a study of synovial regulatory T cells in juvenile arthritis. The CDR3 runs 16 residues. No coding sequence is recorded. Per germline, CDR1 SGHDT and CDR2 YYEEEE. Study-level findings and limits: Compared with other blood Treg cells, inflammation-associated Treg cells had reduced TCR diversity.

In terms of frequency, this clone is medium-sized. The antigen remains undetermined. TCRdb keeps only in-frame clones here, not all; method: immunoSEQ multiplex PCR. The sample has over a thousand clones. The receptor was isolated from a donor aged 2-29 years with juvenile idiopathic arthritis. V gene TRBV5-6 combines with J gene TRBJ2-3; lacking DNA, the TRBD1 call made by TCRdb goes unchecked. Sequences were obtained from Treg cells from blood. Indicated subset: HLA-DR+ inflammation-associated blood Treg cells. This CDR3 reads CASSLVAGMEPDTQYF.